One sample yielded the 7 T cell receptor beta chains listed below, sequenced in a study of T cells in Graves' hyperthyroidism and ophthalmopathy. Amplified TCR beta CDR3 regions derived from RNA transcripts. During a first-round RT-PCR of the TCR CDR3, the HTBI primer set was used. One entry per CDR3 protein, called by TCRdb with MiXCR from the multiplex PCR reads. Of fewer than 650,000 distinct CDR3 sequences in the sample, approximately 14% are singletons; the top ten hold about 14%. The sequenced sample consisted of blood. These receptors originate from a middle-aged woman with Graves' hyperthyroidism.

The V gene is TRBV10-3, the J gene TRBJ2-7; possible D gene TRBD2, 6 bases. Trimming pared 6 bases from V and 5 bases from J, leaving 11 bases between. The germline V gene has CDR1 ENHRY and CDR2 SYGVKD. CDR3 length: 12 residues. CDR3 sequence reads: CAISRDLDEQYF. The CDR3 nucleotides read TGTGCCATCAGCCGGGACTTGGACGAGCAGTACTTC.

This clonotype was recorded a few times. The V and J genes are TRBV10-1 and TRBJ2-7; D is tentatively TRBD1 or TRBD2 (5 bases each). The CDR3 is 13 amino acids. Germline CDR1 reads WNHNN; CDR2 reads SYGVQD (reference sequence). Trimming took 3 bases from V and 5 from J, leaving 11 bases between them. This CDR3 is CASSDGARDEQYF. DNA of the CDR3: TGCGCCAGCAGTGACGGGGCGCGTGACGAGCAGTACTTC.

This clonotype has a handful of counts. The chain combines TRBV19 with TRBJ1-1, with D unclear. Trimming cost V 6 bases and J 5 bases, with 7 bases left between them. The length of the CDR3 is 11 residues. Germline-derived CDR1 and CDR2 are LNHDA and SQIVND (reference sequence). The CDR3 DNA sequence: TGTGCCAGTAGCGACTTTACTGAAGCTTTCTTT. Translated, it gives CASSDFTEAFF.

This clonotype was recorded many times. The chain employs TRBV7-2 and TRBJ2-2; 16 bases are a match to TRBD2. V shed 3 bases, J shed 5 bases, and the junction held 6 bases outside the gene matches. Germline-derived CDR1 and CDR2 are SGHTA and FQGNSA. The CDR3 is made up of 18 amino acids. Here the CDR3 DNA reads TGTGCCAGCAGCTTTGATCCGGGACTAGCGGGAGGGACCGGGGAGCTGTTTTTT. Translated: CASSFDPGLAGGTGELFF.

This clonotype was detected ten times or more. One end of the junction does not line up with germline, which may come from a read error. V gene TRBV20-1 combines with J gene TRBJ2-3, with TRBD2 matching 7 bases. This CDR3 is built from 13 residues. Germline V gives CDR1 DFQATT, CDR2 SNEGSKA (reference sequence). CDR3 coding DNA: TGCAGTGCAAGAGCGGGAAATACAGATACGCAGTATTTT. Translation gives CSARAGNTDTQYF.

This clonotype was detected many times. The chain uses TRBV2 and TRBJ1-5, with D unresolved. The CDR3 has 10 residues. Trimming pared 8 bases from V and 4 bases from J, leaving 3 bases between. Looked up from germline, CDR1 is SNHLY and CDR2 is FYNNEI. CDR3 loop: CASGNQPQHF. The CDR3 nucleotides read TGTGCCAGCGGGAATCAGCCCCAGCATTTT.

Many counts were recorded for this clonotype. The chain is built from TRBV28 and TRBJ1-4; weak D call: TRBD1 (6 bases). V shed 5 bases and J shed 4 bases, with 11 bases lying between them. The CDR3 length is 14 residues. Germline values: CDR1 MDHEN, CDR2 SYDVKM. CDR3 sequence: CASSLGQRNEKLFF. In DNA form, the CDR3 reads TGTGCCAGCAGTCTTGGACAGCGTAATGAAAAACTGTTTTTT.